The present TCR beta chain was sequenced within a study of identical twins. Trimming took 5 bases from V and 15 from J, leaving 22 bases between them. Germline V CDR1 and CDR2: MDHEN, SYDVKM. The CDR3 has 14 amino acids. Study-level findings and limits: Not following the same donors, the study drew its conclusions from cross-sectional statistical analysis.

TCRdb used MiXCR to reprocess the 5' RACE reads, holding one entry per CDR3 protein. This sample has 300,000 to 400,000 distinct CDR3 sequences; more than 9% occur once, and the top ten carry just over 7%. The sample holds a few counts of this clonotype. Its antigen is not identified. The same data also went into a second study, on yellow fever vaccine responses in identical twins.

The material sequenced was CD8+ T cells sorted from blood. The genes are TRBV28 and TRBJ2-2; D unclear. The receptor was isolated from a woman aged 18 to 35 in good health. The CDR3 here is CASSLPSSPIQMFF. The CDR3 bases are TGTGCCAGCAGTCTTCCCTCGTCCCCCATTCAAATGTTTTTT.